This TCR beta chain was obtained from a study of T cells in Graves' hyperthyroidism and ophthalmopathy. Study-wide background: Specimen type is peripheral blood, collected at initial diagnosis prior to any treatment. Notes on the study in general: A model built on 13 V-J features separated ophthalmopathy from stable hyperthyroidism.

Germline lookup yields CDR1 SGHAT and CDR2 FQNNGV. Trimming stripped 5 bases from V and 12 bases from J, with 14 bases between. The CDR3 totals 13 residues. Fresh 10 ml peripheral blood yielded PBMCs. What was amplified from RNA transcripts were TCR beta CDR3 regions. TCR CDR3 regions were first amplified by RT-PCR with HTBI primers. TCRdb recomputed calls from the multiplex PCR reads with MiXCR, one row per CDR3 protein. The sample includes a few hundred thousand distinct CDR3 sequences, approximately 14% of them seen just once. This clonotype was seen at least ten times. As yet, its antigen is unknown.

Sequenced sample: blood. The TCR was taken from a woman in her twenties or thirties with Graves' ophthalmopathy. The chain carries TRBV11-2 and TRBJ1-6; a weak D match, TRBD1 (5 bases). This CDR3 is CASSPGTGEPLHF. The CDR3 DNA sequence: TGTGCCAGCAGCCCCGGGACGGGTGAACCCCTCCACTTT.